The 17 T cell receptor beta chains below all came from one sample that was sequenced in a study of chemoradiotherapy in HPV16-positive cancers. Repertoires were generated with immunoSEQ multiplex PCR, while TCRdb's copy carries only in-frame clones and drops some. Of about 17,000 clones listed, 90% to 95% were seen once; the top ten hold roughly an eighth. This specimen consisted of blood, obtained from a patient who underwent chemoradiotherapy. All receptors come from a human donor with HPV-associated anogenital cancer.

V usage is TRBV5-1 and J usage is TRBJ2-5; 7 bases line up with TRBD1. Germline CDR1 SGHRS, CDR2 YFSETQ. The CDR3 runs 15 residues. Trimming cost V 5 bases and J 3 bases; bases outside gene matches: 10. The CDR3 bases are TGCGCCAGCAGAAAGAATACAGGGGAAGAAGAGACCCAGTACTTC. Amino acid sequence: CASRKNTGEEETQYF. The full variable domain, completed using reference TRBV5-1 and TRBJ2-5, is KAGVTQTPRYLIKTRGQQVTLSCSPISGHRSVSWYQQTPGQGLQFLFEYFSETQRNKGNFPGRFSGRQFSNSRSEMNVSTLELGDSALYLCASRKNTGEEETQYFGPGTRLLVL.

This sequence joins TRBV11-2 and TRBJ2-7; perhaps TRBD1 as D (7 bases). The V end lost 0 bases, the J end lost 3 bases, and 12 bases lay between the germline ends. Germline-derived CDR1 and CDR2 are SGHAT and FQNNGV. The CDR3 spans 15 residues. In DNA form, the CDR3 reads TGTGCCAGCAGCTTAGATCAGGGGGGATACTACGAGCAGTACTTC. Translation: CASSLDQGGYYEQYF.

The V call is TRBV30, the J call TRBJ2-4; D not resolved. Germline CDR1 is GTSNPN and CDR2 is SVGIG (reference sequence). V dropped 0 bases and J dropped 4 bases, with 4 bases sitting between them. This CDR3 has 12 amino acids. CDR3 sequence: CAWSVLKNIQYF. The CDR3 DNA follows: TGTGCCTGGAGTGTCCTGAAAAACATTCAGTACTTC.

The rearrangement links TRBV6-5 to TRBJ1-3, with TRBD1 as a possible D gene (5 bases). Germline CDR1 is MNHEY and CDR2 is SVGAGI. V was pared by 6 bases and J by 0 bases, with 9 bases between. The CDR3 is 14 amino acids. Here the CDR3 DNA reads TGTGCCAGCAGGGGACGGCGCTCTGGAAACACCATATATTTT. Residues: CASRGRRSGNTIYF.

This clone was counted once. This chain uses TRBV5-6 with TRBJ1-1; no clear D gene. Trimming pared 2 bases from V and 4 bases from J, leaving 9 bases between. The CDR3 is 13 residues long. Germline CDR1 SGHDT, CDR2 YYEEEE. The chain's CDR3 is CASSFAVSTEAFF. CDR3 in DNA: TGTGCCAGCAGCTTCGCCGTTAGCACTGAAGCTTTCTTT.

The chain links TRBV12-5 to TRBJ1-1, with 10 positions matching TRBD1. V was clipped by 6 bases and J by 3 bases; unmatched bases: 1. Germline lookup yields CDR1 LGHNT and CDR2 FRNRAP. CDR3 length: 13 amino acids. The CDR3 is CASGGQGDTEAFF. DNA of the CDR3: TGTGCTAGTGGCGGACAGGGGGACACTGAAGCTTTCTTT.

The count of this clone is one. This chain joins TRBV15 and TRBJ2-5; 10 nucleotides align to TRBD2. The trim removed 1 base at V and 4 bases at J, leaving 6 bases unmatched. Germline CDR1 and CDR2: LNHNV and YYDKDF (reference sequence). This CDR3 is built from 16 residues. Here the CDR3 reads CATSRGSGGAGETQYF. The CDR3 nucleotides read TGTGCCACCAGCAGAGGGAGCGGGGGGGCCGGAGAGACCCAGTACTTC. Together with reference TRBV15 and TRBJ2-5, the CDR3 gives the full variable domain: DAMVIQNPRYQVTQFGKPVTLSCSQTLNHNVMYWYQQKSSQAPKLLFHYYDKDFNNEADTPDNFQSRRPNTSFCFLDIRSPGLGDTAMYLCATSRGSGGAGETQYFGPGTRLLVL.

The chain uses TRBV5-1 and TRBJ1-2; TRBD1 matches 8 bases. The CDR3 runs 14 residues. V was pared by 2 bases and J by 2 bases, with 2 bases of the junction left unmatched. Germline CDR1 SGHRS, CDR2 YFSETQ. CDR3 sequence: CASSFQGANYGYTF. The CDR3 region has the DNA TGCGCCAGCAGCTTCCAGGGGGCGAACTATGGCTACACCTTC.

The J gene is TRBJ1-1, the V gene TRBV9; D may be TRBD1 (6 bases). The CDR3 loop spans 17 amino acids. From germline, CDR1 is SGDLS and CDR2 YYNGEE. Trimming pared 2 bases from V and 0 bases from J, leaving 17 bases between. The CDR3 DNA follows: TGTGCCAGCAGCGTTGACCCACAACAGGGAGTGAACACTGAAGCTTTCTTT. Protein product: CASSVDPQQGVNTEAFF.

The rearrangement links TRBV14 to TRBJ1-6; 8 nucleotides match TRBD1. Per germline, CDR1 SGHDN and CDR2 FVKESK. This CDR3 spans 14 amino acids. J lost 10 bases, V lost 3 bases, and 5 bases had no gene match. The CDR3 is CASSHSGGNSPLHF. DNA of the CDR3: TGTGCCAGCAGCCATTCAGGGGGCAACTCACCCCTCCACTTT.

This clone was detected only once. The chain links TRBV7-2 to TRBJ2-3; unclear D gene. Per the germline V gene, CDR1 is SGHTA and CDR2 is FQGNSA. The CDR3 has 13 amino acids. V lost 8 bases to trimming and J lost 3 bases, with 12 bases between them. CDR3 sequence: CASGPFWTDTQYF. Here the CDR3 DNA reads TGTGCCAGCGGACCTTTTTGGACAGATACGCAGTATTTT.

DNA for the CDR3: TGTGCCAGCAGCTTAAGGTCGTTTTCGACGGTCTACGAGCAGTACTTC. Amino acids: CASSLRSFSTVYEQYF. This chain joins TRBV7-9 and TRBJ2-7; no definite D call. The CDR3 sequence is 16 residues long. Germline V gene sequence: CDR1 SEHNR, CDR2 FQNEAQ (reference sequence). V shed 2 bases and J shed 3 bases, with 17 bases lying between them.

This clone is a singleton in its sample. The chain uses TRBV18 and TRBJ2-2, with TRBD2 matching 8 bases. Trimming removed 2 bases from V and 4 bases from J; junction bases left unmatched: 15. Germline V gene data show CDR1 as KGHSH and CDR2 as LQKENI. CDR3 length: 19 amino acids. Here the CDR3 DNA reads TGTGCCAGCTCACCAACCCCAGCGGGGGTTTTAAGGGGCACCGGGGAGCTGTTTTTT. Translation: CASSPTPAGVLRGTGELFF.

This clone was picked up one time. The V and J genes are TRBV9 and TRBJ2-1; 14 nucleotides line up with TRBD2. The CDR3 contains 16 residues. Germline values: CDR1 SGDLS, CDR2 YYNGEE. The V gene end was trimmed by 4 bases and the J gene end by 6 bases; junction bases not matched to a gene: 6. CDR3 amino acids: CASSPRGLAGANEQFF. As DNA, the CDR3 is TGTGCCAGCAGCCCGCGGGGACTAGCGGGGGCCAATGAGCAGTTCTTC.

The CDR3 DNA follows: TGTGCCTGGAGTGTACTTTCGGTAGGGTTTGATACGCAGTATTTT. This gives the protein CAWSVLSVGFDTQYF. The rearrangement joins TRBV30 to TRBJ2-3; D remains unclear. The V gene's germline CDR1 is GTSNPN and CDR2 SVGIG (reference sequence). The CDR3 totals 15 residues. Trimming shortened V by 0 bases and J by 6 bases, and 16 bases separated the two germline ends.

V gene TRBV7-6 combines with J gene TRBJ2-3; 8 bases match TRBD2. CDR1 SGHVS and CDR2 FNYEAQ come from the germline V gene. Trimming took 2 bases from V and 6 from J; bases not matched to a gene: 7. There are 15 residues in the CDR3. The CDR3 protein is CASSLIVAGFDTQYF. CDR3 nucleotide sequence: TGTGCCAGCAGCTTAATAGTAGCGGGGTTTGATACGCAGTATTTT.

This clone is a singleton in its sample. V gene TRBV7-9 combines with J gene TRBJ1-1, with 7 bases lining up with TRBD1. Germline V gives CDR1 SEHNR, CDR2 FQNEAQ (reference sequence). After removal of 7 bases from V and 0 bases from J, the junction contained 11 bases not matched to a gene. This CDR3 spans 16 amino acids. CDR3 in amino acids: CASTPDRVNLNTEAFF. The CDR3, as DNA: TGTGCCAGCACCCCCGACAGGGTCAACCTGAACACTGAAGCTTTCTTT. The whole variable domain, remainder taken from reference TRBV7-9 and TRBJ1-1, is DTGVSQNPRHKITKRGQNVTFRCDPISEHNRLYWYRQTLGQGPEFLTYFQNEAQLEKSRLLSDRFSAERPKGSFSTLEIQRTEQGDSAMYLCASTPDRVNLNTEAFFGQGTRLTVV.